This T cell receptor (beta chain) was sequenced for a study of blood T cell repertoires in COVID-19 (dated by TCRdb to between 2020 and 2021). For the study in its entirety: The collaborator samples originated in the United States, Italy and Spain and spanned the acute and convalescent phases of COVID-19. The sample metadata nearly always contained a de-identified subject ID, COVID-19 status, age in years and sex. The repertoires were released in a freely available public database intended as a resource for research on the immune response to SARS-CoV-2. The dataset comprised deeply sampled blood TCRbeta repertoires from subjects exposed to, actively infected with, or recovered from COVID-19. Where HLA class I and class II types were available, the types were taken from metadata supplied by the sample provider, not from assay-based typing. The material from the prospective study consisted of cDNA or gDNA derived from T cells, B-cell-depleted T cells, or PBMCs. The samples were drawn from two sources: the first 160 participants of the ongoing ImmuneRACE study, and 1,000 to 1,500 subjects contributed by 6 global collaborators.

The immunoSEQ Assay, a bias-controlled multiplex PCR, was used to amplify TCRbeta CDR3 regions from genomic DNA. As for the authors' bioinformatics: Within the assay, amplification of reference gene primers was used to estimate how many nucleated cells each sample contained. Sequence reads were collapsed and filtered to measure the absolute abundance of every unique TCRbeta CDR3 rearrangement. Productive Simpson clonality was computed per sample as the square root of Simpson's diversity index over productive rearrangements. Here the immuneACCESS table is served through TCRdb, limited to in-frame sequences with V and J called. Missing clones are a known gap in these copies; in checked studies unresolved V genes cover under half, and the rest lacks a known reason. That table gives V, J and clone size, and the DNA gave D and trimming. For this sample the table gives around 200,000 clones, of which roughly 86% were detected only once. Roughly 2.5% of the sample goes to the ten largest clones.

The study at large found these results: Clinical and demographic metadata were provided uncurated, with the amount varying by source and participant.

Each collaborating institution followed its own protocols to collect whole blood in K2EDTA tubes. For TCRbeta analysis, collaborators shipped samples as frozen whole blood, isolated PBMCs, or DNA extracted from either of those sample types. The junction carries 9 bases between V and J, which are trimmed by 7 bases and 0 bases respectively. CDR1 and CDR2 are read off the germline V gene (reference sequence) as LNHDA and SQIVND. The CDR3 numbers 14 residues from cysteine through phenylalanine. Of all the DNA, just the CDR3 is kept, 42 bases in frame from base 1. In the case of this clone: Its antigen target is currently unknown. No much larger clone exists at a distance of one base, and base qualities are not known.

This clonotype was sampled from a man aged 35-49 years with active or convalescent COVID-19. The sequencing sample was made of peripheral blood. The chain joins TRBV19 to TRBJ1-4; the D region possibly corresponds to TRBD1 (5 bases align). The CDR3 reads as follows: CASNSGSTNEKLFF. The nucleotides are TGTGCCAGTAATTCAGGGTCAACTAATGAAAAACTGTTTTTT.